The 14 T cell receptor beta chains listed next were all sequenced from one sample in a study of vaccination effects on CD4 cells after COVID-19 (dated by TCRdb to 2021 to 2024). The library was generated by the immunoSEQ multiplex PCR assay. The table was pulled from immuneACCESS by TCRdb, which kept in-frame rearrangements only. Such tables lose some clones; where checked, under half of the loss comes from unresolved V genes, and the rest has no known cause. Present in this sample are fewer than 35,000 clones, about 71% of which were seen just once. The ten top clones hold over 3% of the sample. These receptors have no known antigen. After more than nine days of culture, CD4+ T cells were isolated with the EasySep CD4+ T cell isolation kit. Sequenced material: CD4+ T cells from PBMCs cultured without peptide, taken before COVID-19 vaccination. These receptors were collected from a human donor who received a COVID-19 vaccine.

This clone was detected only a few times. The chain uses TRBV7-9 and TRBJ1-1; D unresolved. This CDR3 comprises 14 residues. V gave up 5 bases and J gave up 1 base, with 11 bases separating them. Germline V gives CDR1 SEHNR, CDR2 FQNEAQ (reference sequence). CDR3 loop: CASSVRARNTEAFF. The CDR3 nucleotides are TGTGCCAGCAGCGTACGTGCACGGAACACTGAAGCTTTCTTT.

This chain's CDR3 is CASSRDSPLKEQFF. The CDR3 DNA follows: TGTGCCAGCAGCCGGGACTCGCCCTTAAAGGAGCAGTTCTTC. The chain uses TRBV11-1 and TRBJ2-1, with D possibly being TRBD2 (6 bases). V was pared by 5 bases and J by 10 bases, with 18 bases between. The V gene's germline CDR1 is SGHAT and CDR2 FQDESV (reference sequence). The CDR3 has 14 amino acids. Full variable domain (missing parts from reference TRBV11-1 and TRBJ2-1): EAEVAQSPRYKITEKSQAVAFWCDPISGHATLYWYRQILGQGPELLVQFQDESVVDDSQLPKDRFSAERLKGVDSTLKIQPAELGDSAMYLCASSRDSPLKEQFFGPGTRLTVL.

The chain uses TRBV6-2 or TRBV6-3 and TRBJ2-7; TRBD2 matches 15 bases. V trimming: 2 bases; J trimming: 6 bases; junction bases outside the gene matches: 5. The CDR3 consists of 16 residues. Germline-derived CDR1 and CDR2 are MNHEY and SVGEGT. The CDR3 protein is CASSYPTGLAGGEQYF. In nucleotides, the CDR3 is TGTGCCAGCAGTTACCCAACGGGACTAGCGGGAGGCGAGCAGTACTTC.

The chain carries TRBV3-1 (or the pseudogene TRBV3-2) and TRBJ1-2, with TRBD1 identical over 8 bases. From germline, CDR1 is LGHDT and CDR2 YNNKEL (reference sequence). Germline trimming cut 6 bases from V and 5 bases from J; bases unmatched to any gene: 11. The CDR3 loop spans 15 amino acids. The CDR3, as DNA: TGTGCCAGCAGTCACGGACAGGGCCAAAATTATGGCTACACCTTC. Encoded protein: CASSHGQGQNYGYTF.

The gene calls are TRBV10-3 and TRBJ1-4, with D unresolved. Trimming pared 4 bases from V and 8 bases from J, leaving 23 bases between. This CDR3 is 17 amino acids long. Looked up from germline, CDR1 is ENHRY and CDR2 is SYGVKD. The CDR3 region is CAISVIQILGVSEKLFF. For the CDR3, the DNA is TGTGCCATCAGTGTTATTCAGATCCTAGGTGTTAGCGAAAAACTGTTTTTT.

This sequence joins TRBV6-2 or TRBV6-3 and TRBJ2-1, with D unresolved. V was pared by 6 bases and J by 0 bases, with 18 bases between. The CDR3 has 17 residues. The germline CDR1 and CDR2 sequences are MNHEY and SVGEGT. CDR3: CASSNTPFKSSYNEQFF. CDR3 sequence (DNA): TGTGCCAGCAGCAATACCCCGTTCAAGAGCTCCTACAATGAGCAGTTCTTC.

This chain joins TRBV2 and TRBJ2-7; 7 bases are a match to TRBD1. V shed 7 bases, J shed 0 bases, and the junction held 18 bases outside the gene matches. There are 18 residues in the CDR3. The germline V gene encodes CDR1 SNHLY and CDR2 FYNNEI. In nucleotides, the CDR3 is TGTGCCAGCAAATCGCCCTGGGACAGCCCGACGGGCTCCTACGAGCAGTACTTC. Translation: CASKSPWDSPTGSYEQYF.

The chain recombines TRBV5-6 with TRBJ2-5, with TRBD1 identical over 11 bases. The CDR3 has 17 residues. V lost 5 bases, J lost 5 bases, and 14 bases stayed unmatched. Germline lookup yields CDR1 SGHDT and CDR2 YYEEEE. CDR3 nucleotides: TGTGCCAGCAGGGAACAGGCCGGGACAGGGGGGGAGGAGACCCAGTACTTC. Its protein product is CASREQAGTGGEETQYF.

This rearrangement joins TRBV2 to TRBJ2-7; the D call may be TRBD1 or TRBD2 (5 bases each). V lost 4 bases and J lost 9, with 25 bases in between. The germline V gene has CDR1 SNHLY and CDR2 FYNNEI. This CDR3 region has 16 residues. The DNA for the CDR3 is TGTGCCAGCAGTGTTCAGGCCGGGCGGTCCGGTGGGGGGCAGTACTTC. This sequence encodes CASSVQAGRSGGGQYF. Full variable domain (outside the CDR3, taken from reference TRBV2 and TRBJ2-7): EPEVTQTPSHQVTQMGQEVILRCVPISNHLYFYWYRQILGQKVEFLVSFYNNEISEKSEIFDDQFSVERPDGSNFTLKIRSTKLEDSAMYFCASSVQAGRSGGGQYFGPGTRLTVT.

The V call is TRBV2, the J call TRBJ2-1, with a weak D call TRBD1 (8 bases). This CDR3 spans 19 amino acids. The germline V and J ends were trimmed by 6 bases and 6 bases, with 30 bases remaining between them. Germline CDR1 and CDR2: SNHLY and FYNNEI. CDR3 coding DNA: TGTGCCAGCAGGGCCGGACAGGGAAGGTCTAGCGGCGGAACCAATGAGCAGTTCTTC. Its protein product is CASRAGQGRSSGGTNEQFF.

The V call is TRBV6-5, the J call TRBJ2-5, with 7 bases fitting TRBD1. V lost 6 bases and J lost 1; bases outside the gene matches: 5. Germline V gene sequence: CDR1 MNHEY, CDR2 SVGAGI. This CDR3 has 14 residues. The CDR3 region has the DNA TGTGCCAGCAGGGATTCAGGGGGCCAAGAGACCCAGTACTTC. Its translation: CASRDSGGQETQYF.

V usage is TRBV7-2 and J usage is TRBJ2-7, with 10 bases aligning to TRBD2. The germline CDR1 and CDR2 sequences are SGHTA and FQGNSA. There are 15 residues in the CDR3. With 5 bases clipped from V and 6 bases from J, the junction kept 10 bases outside the gene matches. The CDR3 DNA reads TGTGCCAGCAGCCCAGCCGGGCTAGCGGGGGTCGAGCAGTACTTC. The encoded protein is CASSPAGLAGVEQYF.

The V call is TRBV6-6, the J call TRBJ2-7, with no clear D. V dropped 6 bases and J dropped 1 base, with 19 bases sitting between them. The CDR3 contains 16 residues. Germline values: CDR1 MNHNY, CDR2 SVGAGI (reference sequence). The DNA for the CDR3 is TGTGCCAGCAGCCCGGACCGTACCTCACTTTCCTACGAGCAGTACTTC. This translates into CASSPDRTSLSYEQYF.

This sequence joins TRBV5-6 and TRBJ1-1; D unclear. This CDR3 is 13 amino acids long. V was cut by 1 base and J by 7 bases, with 11 bases left in between. The V gene's germline CDR1 is SGHDT and CDR2 YYEEEE. CDR3 sequence (DNA): TGTGCCAGCAGCTTGAGTATTACTAATGAAGCTTTCTTT. Protein sequence: CASSLSITNEAFF.